Below are 28 T cell receptor beta chains sequenced from a single sample in a study of control samples from healthy donors and cancer patients. Using immunoSEQ multiplex PCR, the repertoire was profiled, and TCRdb retains in-frame clones only, with some absent. The table has roughly 400,000 clones, about nine tenths seen once. The sample taken for sequencing was PBMCs. These TCRs come from a man aged 40-50 years with head and neck cancer.

The rearrangement uses TRBV30 and TRBJ2-2; D is undetermined. CDR1 and CDR2 (germline): GTSNPN, SVGIG (reference sequence). The CDR3 covers 11 residues. V was pared by 1 base and J by 4 bases, with 1 base between. The CDR3 region has the DNA TGTGCCTGGAGTGGCACCGGGGAGCTGTTTTTT. The encoded protein is CAWSGTGELFF.

The chain joins TRBV25-1 to TRBJ1-6; weak D call: TRBD1 (6 bases). Germline CDR1 and CDR2: MGHDK and SYGVNS. The CDR3 has 12 amino acids. V lost 7 bases, J lost 7 bases, and 8 bases lay in between. DNA of the CDR3: TGTGCCAGCACTACAGGGAATTCACCCCTCCACTTT. Translation gives CASTTGNSPLHF.

The V and J genes are TRBV3-1 (or the pseudogene TRBV3-2) and TRBJ1-1; possibly TRBD1 for D (5 bases). V gave up 1 base and J gave up 3 bases, with 15 bases separating them. Germline CDR1 is LGHDT and CDR2 is YNNKEL (reference sequence). The CDR3 runs 16 residues. CDR3 coding DNA: TGTGCCAGCAGCCAAGCGGCGGGGAAAGGGGACACTGAAGCTTTCTTT. Translation: CASSQAAGKGDTEAFF.

The chain recombines TRBV5-1 with TRBJ1-2; weak D call: TRBD1 (6 bases). Germline CDR1 and CDR2: SGHRS and YFSETQ. The CDR3 consists of 16 residues. Between the trimmed V and J ends, which lost 0 bases and 1 base, there was a span of 13 bases. Here the CDR3 reads CASSLVWEQGNYGYTF. As DNA, the CDR3 is TGCGCCAGCAGCTTGGTATGGGAACAGGGTAACTATGGCTACACCTTC.

This clone appeared once. The rearrangement links TRBV29-1 to TRBJ2-7, with TRBD1 identical over 7 bases. CDR3 length: 13 residues. The V gene end was trimmed by 5 bases and the J gene end by 4 bases; junction bases not matched to a gene: 8. Germline CDR1 reads SQVTM; CDR2 reads ANQGSEA. The CDR3 nucleotides read TGCAGCGTTATAACGACAGGGTCTTACGAGCAGTACTTC. Its translation: CSVITTGSYEQYF.

V gene TRBV5-1 combines with J gene TRBJ1-5; no reliable D call. The length of the CDR3 is 17 residues. V lost 2 bases and J 5 bases, leaving 20 bases between the germline ends. Germline CDR1 and CDR2: SGHRS and YFSETQ. For the CDR3, the DNA is TGCGCCAGCAGCTTAGACCCTACAGATGAATTTTATCAGCCCCAGCATTTT. Translation gives CASSLDPTDEFYQPQHF. Complete variable domain (other parts from reference TRBV5-1 and TRBJ1-5): KAGVTQTPRYLIKTRGQQVTLSCSPISGHRSVSWYQQTPGQGLQFLFEYFSETQRNKGNFPGRFSGRQFSNSRSEMNVSTLELGDSALYLCASSLDPTDEFYQPQHFGDGTRLSIL.

V usage is TRBV7-3 and J usage is TRBJ1-1; D is unclear. Per the germline V gene, CDR1 is SGHTA and CDR2 is FQGTGA. The CDR3 totals 13 residues. Trimming took 3 bases from V and 2 from J, leaving 7 bases between them. CDR3 coding DNA: TGTGCCAGCAGCTTTGGGGAAAACACTGAAGCTTTCTTT. Translation gives CASSFGENTEAFF. Using reference TRBV7-3 and TRBJ1-1 for the parts outside the CDR3, the full variable domain is GAGVSQTPSNKVTEKGKYVELRCDPISGHTALYWYRQSLGQGPEFLIYFQGTGAADDSGLPNDRFFAVRPEGSVSTLKIQRTERGDSAVYLCASSFGENTEAFFGQGTRLTVV.

The rearrangement links TRBV30 to TRBJ1-2, with D hard to call. The CDR3 has 12 amino acids. The V gene's germline CDR1 is GTSNPN and CDR2 SVGIG (reference sequence). The germline V and J ends were trimmed by 8 bases and 6 bases, with 16 bases remaining between them. The CDR3 reads CAARATTDGYTF. CDR3 in DNA: TGTGCCGCCCGGGCCACGACGGATGGCTACACCTTC.

The V and J genes are TRBV19 and TRBJ2-3; D is perhaps TRBD2 (5 bases). The CDR3 spans 15 residues. Germline CDR1 reads LNHDA; CDR2 reads SQIVND (reference sequence). The V end lost 7 bases, the J end lost 0 bases, and 14 bases lay between the germline ends. The CDR3 sequence: CASTKRAASTDTQYF. DNA for the CDR3: TGTGCCAGTACCAAGAGGGCAGCTAGCACAGATACGCAGTATTTT.

The V gene is TRBV9, the J gene TRBJ2-1; 14 bases are shared with TRBD2. Germline CDR1 reads SGDLS; CDR2 reads YYNGEE. The length of the CDR3 is 21 residues. Trimming at V came to 0 bases and at J to 3 bases, leaving 14 bases not matched to a gene. CDR3: CASSVATGGTSGSFLYNEQFF. CDR3 bases: TGTGCCAGCAGCGTAGCTACGGGAGGGACTAGCGGGAGTTTTCTCTACAATGAGCAGTTCTTC.

The chain uses TRBV3-1 (or the pseudogene TRBV3-2) and TRBJ2-7, with 9 bases identical to TRBD2. With V trimmed by 4 bases and J by 2 bases, 3 bases remained unmatched. The germline V gene has CDR1 LGHDT and CDR2 YNNKEL (reference sequence). The CDR3 runs to 14 residues. This CDR3 is CASSPAGGPYEQYF. In DNA form, the CDR3 reads TGTGCCAGCAGCCCAGCGGGGGGCCCCTACGAGCAGTACTTC.

This chain uses TRBV7-8 with TRBJ1-4, with D possibly TRBD1 on 5 matching bases. Per the germline V gene, CDR1 is SGHVS and CDR2 is FQNEAQ. CDR3 length equals 15 residues. Trimming shortened V by 0 bases and J by 8 bases, and 13 bases separated the two germline ends. The CDR3 bases are TGTGCCAGCAGCTTAGCAGAGGGGCTCGGAGAAAAACTGTTTTTT. Its protein is CASSLAEGLGEKLFF.

This chain uses TRBV5-1 with TRBJ2-3; either TRBD1 or TRBD2 may fit D (6 bases each). Trimming took 4 bases from V and 4 from J, leaving 22 bases between them. The CDR3 extends over 17 amino acids. Germline V gene sequence: CDR1 SGHRS, CDR2 YFSETQ. The CDR3 here is CASSLGPGGAPADTQYF. As DNA, the CDR3 is TGCGCCAGCAGCCTTGGCCCCGGGGGCGCCCCCGCAGATACGCAGTATTTT.

The CDR3 DNA sequence: TGTGCCAGCAGCCGTAGTGGGACAGAGGGGGATACGCAGTATTTT. Its protein product is CASSRSGTEGDTQYF. This rearrangement joins TRBV9 to TRBJ2-3; the match to TRBD1 covers 7 bases. The germline V gene encodes CDR1 SGDLS and CDR2 YYNGEE. V shed 4 bases, J shed 6 bases, and the junction held 11 bases outside the gene matches. The length of the CDR3 is 15 residues. The whole variable domain, remainder taken from reference TRBV9 and TRBJ2-3, is DSGVTQTPKHLITATGQRVTLRCSPRSGDLSVYWYQQSLDQGLQFLIQYYNGEERAKGNILERFSAQQFPDLHSELNLSSLELGDSALYFCASSRSGTEGDTQYFGPGTRLTVL.

This sequence joins TRBV29-1 and TRBJ1-5; 11 nucleotides align to TRBD1. The CDR3 has 14 residues. V dropped 4 bases and J dropped 6; count of bases not matched to a gene: 5. Germline V gene sequence: CDR1 SQVTM, CDR2 ANQGSEA. CDR3 nucleotides: TGCAGCGTTGGGACAGGGGGCTGGGGTCAGCCCCAGCATTTT. It encodes CSVGTGGWGQPQHF.

The chain links TRBV28 to TRBJ2-1, with a weak D call TRBD1 (6 bases). There are 14 residues in the CDR3. V lost 3 bases, J lost 2 bases, and 8 bases lay in between. Per germline, CDR1 MDHEN and CDR2 SYDVKM. CDR3 protein: CASSFRGAYNEQFF. Written as DNA, the CDR3 is TGTGCCAGCAGTTTCAGGGGCGCCTACAATGAGCAGTTCTTC. Full variable domain (rest looked up from reference TRBV28 and TRBJ2-1): DVKVTQSSRYLVKRTGEKVFLECVQDMDHENMFWYRQDPGLGLRLIYFSYDVKMKEKGDIPEGYSVSREKKERFSLILESASTNQTSMYLCASSFRGAYNEQFFGPGTRLTVL.

The chain combines TRBV12-3 or TRBV12-4 with TRBJ1-2; no definite D call. Trimming pared 5 bases from V and 5 bases from J, leaving 12 bases between. This CDR3 region has 13 residues. CDR3 protein: CASSQPSGYGYTF. The CDR3 bases are TGTGCCAGCAGTCAACCATCAGGTTATGGCTACACCTTC.

This clone has just a few counts. This chain uses TRBV3-1 (or the pseudogene TRBV3-2) with TRBJ2-6; D ambiguous. The CDR3 is 15 amino acids. The germline V gene encodes CDR1 LGHDT and CDR2 YNNKEL (reference sequence). V shed 1 base and J shed 2 bases, with 6 bases lying between them. The CDR3 coding sequence is TGTGCCAGCAGCCAAGCGGCGGCTGGGGCCAACGTCCTGACTTTC. This translates into CASSQAAAGANVLTF.

The chain combines TRBV11-1 with TRBJ1-2, with a possible D match to TRBD1 (5 bases). Per the germline V gene, CDR1 is SGHAT and CDR2 is FQDESV (reference sequence). This CDR3 is built from 14 residues. Trimming left V 0 bases short and J 5 bases short, with 10 bases between. CDR3 DNA: TGTGCCAGCAGCTTAGCCCCGGGACCTTATGGCTACACCTTC. The encoded protein is CASSLAPGPYGYTF.

Here the CDR3 reads CASSVGQAGKNYGYTF. In nucleotides, the CDR3 is TGTGCCAGCAGCGTAGGTCAGGCAGGGAAAAACTATGGCTACACCTTC. The gene calls are TRBV9 and TRBJ1-2; D possibly corresponds to TRBD1 (5 bases). The CDR3 is 16 residues long. The germline V gene has CDR1 SGDLS and CDR2 YYNGEE. V was clipped by 0 bases and J by 2 bases, with 14 bases between them.

The chain is built from TRBV5-1 and TRBJ2-1, with D perhaps given as TRBD1 or TRBD2 (6 bases each). V lost 2 bases, J lost 12 bases, and 24 bases lay in between. CDR1 SGHRS and CDR2 YFSETQ come from the germline V gene. The CDR3 loop spans 16 amino acids. The CDR3 sequence is CASSLMGTGRDLAQFF. DNA of the CDR3: TGCGCCAGCAGCTTAATGGGCACAGGGCGGGACCTTGCGCAGTTCTTC.

This chain uses TRBV5-1 with TRBJ1-4; the match to TRBD1 covers 9 bases. Germline V gene data show CDR1 as SGHRS and CDR2 as YFSETQ. The CDR3 runs 16 residues. The trim removed 4 bases at V and 8 bases at J, leaving 12 bases unmatched. The CDR3 here is CASSMGQGVFAEKLFF. The CDR3 bases are TGCGCCAGCAGCATGGGACAGGGTGTCTTCGCAGAAAAACTGTTTTTT.

The chain joins TRBV7-2 to TRBJ2-5; 7 bases map to TRBD2. With V trimmed by 5 bases and J by 2 bases, 5 bases remained unmatched. Germline loops: CDR1 SGHTA, CDR2 FQGNSA. The CDR3 sequence is 14 residues long. DNA of the CDR3: TGTGCCAGCAGCCCCCGGGGACTACAAGAGACCCAGTACTTC. It encodes CASSPRGLQETQYF.

V and J are TRBV18 and TRBJ2-1, with 10 positions matching TRBD1. The germline V gene encodes CDR1 KGHSH and CDR2 LQKENI. V lost 1 base to trimming and J lost 7 bases; unmatched junction nucleotides: 7. CDR3 size: 16 residues. The CDR3 region is CASSPLWTGGENEQFF. DNA of the CDR3: TGTGCCAGCTCACCACTTTGGACAGGGGGAGAGAATGAGCAGTTCTTC.

V usage is TRBV5-1 and J usage is TRBJ2-3; a possible D gene is TRBD2 (6 bases). Germline-derived CDR1 and CDR2 are SGHRS and YFSETQ. The CDR3 is 14 amino acids. V lost 2 bases, J lost 1 base, and 8 bases lay in between. The CDR3, as DNA: TGCGCCAGCAGCTTTGAGCGGGGCACAGATACGCAGTATTTT. Translated, it gives CASSFERGTDTQYF. Drawing the rest from reference TRBV5-1 and TRBJ2-3, the complete variable domain is KAGVTQTPRYLIKTRGQQVTLSCSPISGHRSVSWYQQTPGQGLQFLFEYFSETQRNKGNFPGRFSGRQFSNSRSEMNVSTLELGDSALYLCASSFERGTDTQYFGPGTRLTVL.

The genes are TRBV29-1 and TRBJ1-3; D remains unclear. Trimming took off 6 bases at V and 3 bases at J, with 6 bases between the two ends. The length of the CDR3 is 11 residues. Germline CDR1 and CDR2: SQVTM and ANQGSEA. The CDR3 DNA follows: TGCAGCGTCGGTGGTGGAAACACCATATATTTT. Translation gives CSVGGGNTIYF.

Remarks on this clone: The sample holds other DNA sequences that translate to the same CDR3. J is TRBJ1-5 and V is TRBV7-9, with 7 bases matching TRBD1. CDR1 is SEHNR and CDR2 is FQNEAQ in the germline V gene (reference sequence). The junction had 3 bases not matched to a gene; V was cut back by 1 base and J by 6 bases. The CDR3 covers 14 residues. The CDR3 here is CASSLGQGVQPQHF. For the CDR3, the DNA is TGTGCCAGCAGCTTAGGCCAGGGGGTTCAGCCCCAGCATTTT.

The genes are TRBV24-1 and TRBJ2-1, with D hard to call. Germline CDR1 reads KGHDR; CDR2 reads SFDVKD. The CDR3 extends over 13 amino acids. Trimming pared 3 bases from V and 7 bases from J, leaving 9 bases between. The CDR3 DNA is TGTGCCACCAGTGATCAGGTCGGGAATGAGCAGTTCTTC. Translated, it gives CATSDQVGNEQFF.